Listed below are T cell receptor beta chains from one sample, sequenced in a study of beta chain features in type 1 diabetes. Using immunoSEQ multiplex PCR, the repertoire was profiled, and TCRdb retains in-frame clones only, with some absent. The sample includes some 370,000 clones, over 9% of them seen just once. Sequencing input: central memory CD4+ T cells from blood. Source of these receptors: a man between 25 and 39 years old with type 1 diabetes. Each CDR3 is given with its conserved first and last residue. The D gene is left open where the match is weak. Size is stated for part of the rows, as once, few or many counts, or as a class when the clone is expanded.

j_call clone_size d_call v_call cdr3_aa cdr3_nt
TRBJ2-2 - - TRBV5-1 CASSLDAGSTGELFF TGCGCCAGCAGCTTGGACGCGGGATCCACCGGGGAGCTGTTTTTT
TRBJ2-3 - - TRBV7-2 CASSSLQQGTDTQYF TGTGCCAGCAGCTCGCTCCAGCAGGGCACAGATACGCAGTATTTT
TRBJ2-7 - TRBD1 TRBV6-6 CASSLGTGSTYEQYF TGTGCCAGCAGCCTCGGGACAGGCAGTACCTACGAGCAGTACTTC
TRBJ2-2 - - TRBV6-5 CASSSYSRNTGELFF TGTGCCAGCAGTTCCTATAGCCGGAACACCGGAGAGCTGTTTTTT
TRBJ1-5 few - TRBV5-1 CASSLGPAQSQPQHF TGCGCCAGCAGCTTGGGACCTGCCCAGTCCCAGCCCCAGCATTTT
TRBJ1-2 - TRBD1 TRBV19 CASSINPTGEGYTF TGTGCCAGTAGTATTAATCCGACAGGGGAGGGCTACACCTTC
TRBJ2-5 few - TRBV6-1 CASSEFPQRQETQYF TGTGCCAGCAGTGAATTTCCACAGCGGCAAGAGACCCAGTACTTC
TRBJ2-5 few - TRBV5-6 CASSSGSGAPTGQETQYF TGTGCCAGCAGCTCCGGGTCGGGGGCGCCTACGGGACAAGAGACCCAGTACTTC
TRBJ1-2 few - TRBV5-6 CASRYQGVDGYTF TGTGCCAGCAGATACCAGGGAGTAGATGGCTACACCTTC
TRBJ2-7 - - TRBV7-9 CASSLSLSVEQYF TGTGCCAGCAGCTTATCACTCAGCGTGGAGCAGTACTTC
TRBJ1-3 few - TRBV6-5 CASSPSLSGNTIYF TGTGCCAGCAGTCCGTCGCTCTCTGGAAACACCATATATTTT
TRBJ2-7 - TRBD1 TRBV6-5 CASSSFSGQIPVYF TGTGCCAGCAGTTCCTTTTCGGGACAGATTCCAGTGTACTTC
TRBJ1-4 few - TRBV7-9 CASSSQPQTTNEKLFF TGTGCCAGCAGCTCCCAGCCGCAGACAACTAATGAAAAACTGTTTTTT
TRBJ2-2 many - TRBV19 CASSTGTAGELFF TGTGCCAGTAGTACTGGGACGGCCGGGGAGCTGTTTTTT
TRBJ2-7 - TRBD1 TRBV5-1 CASSRSTGYEQYF TGCGCCAGCAGCCGCTCGACAGGGTACGAGCAGTACTTC
TRBJ1-2 - - TRBV2 CASSERTDVNYGYTF TGTGCCAGCAGCGAAAGGACAGACGTAAACTATGGCTACACCTTC
TRBJ2-7 few TRBD1 TRBV5-1 CASRFGDSAYEQYF TGCGCCAGCAGGTTTGGGGACAGCGCCTACGAGCAGTACTTC
TRBJ2-5 few - TRBV20-1 CSARIQETQYF TGCAGTGCGCGGATTCAAGAGACCCAGTACTTC
TRBJ2-1 few - TRBV16 CASSLRRGGGVYNEQFF TGTGCCAGCAGCCTCCGGAGAGGCGGCGGGGTTTACAATGAGCAGTTCTTC
TRBJ1-2 few TRBD1 TRBV29-1 CSVGRTGRDYGYTF TGCAGCGTCGGGAGGACAGGGAGGGACTATGGCTACACCTTC
TRBJ1-4 - TRBD1 TRBV4-2 CASSRTGGGTNEKLFF TGTGCCAGCAGCCGCACAGGGGGCGGCACTAATGAAAAACTGTTTTTT
TRBJ1-1 - - TRBV30 CAWNQAYQEAFF TGTGCCTGGAATCAGGCCTATCAGGAAGCTTTCTTT
TRBJ2-3 many - TRBV2 CASSDSTDTQYF TGTGCCAGCAGCGATAGCACAGATACGCAGTATTTT
TRBJ2-3 - TRBD1 TRBV5-1 CASSGSGGDDTQYF TGCGCCAGCAGCGGATCAGGGGGAGACGATACGCAGTATTTT
TRBJ2-5 - TRBD1 TRBV18 CASSPTGGGETQYF TGTGCCAGCTCACCAACAGGGGGTGGAGAGACCCAGTACTTC
TRBJ1-4 - - TRBV7-9 CASRRAGGDEKLFF TGTGCCAGCAGGCGCGCAGGAGGGGATGAAAAACTGTTTTTT
TRBJ2-1 - - TRBV27 CASSFQGPYNEQFF TGTGCCAGCAGTTTTCAGGGGCCCTACAATGAGCAGTTCTTC
TRBJ2-7 - TRBD2 TRBV19 CASSRLAGGGTYEQYF TGTGCCAGTAGTAGACTAGCGGGAGGTGGGACCTACGAGCAGTACTTC
TRBJ2-5 many TRBD1 TRBV6-1 CASSEEGTGTETQYF TGTGCCAGCAGTGAAGAGGGGACAGGGACGGAGACCCAGTACTTC
TRBJ2-7 few TRBD1 TRBV18 CASSPPDRRSTYEQYF TGTGCCAGCTCACCACCGGACAGGCGGTCAACCTACGAGCAGTACTTC
TRBJ2-1 few - TRBV7-9 CASSLVSGGLYNEQFF TGTGCCAGCAGCTTAGTTTCAGGAGGACTCTACAATGAGCAGTTCTTC
TRBJ2-1 once TRBD1 TRBV10-1 CASSLDRGSYNEQFF TGCGCCAGCAGTTTGGACAGGGGGTCCTACAATGAGCAGTTCTTC
TRBJ2-3 - - TRBV11-2 CASSSKVFGAGFNPDTQYF TGTGCCAGCAGCTCTAAAGTGTTCGGGGCGGGATTTAACCCAGATACGCAGTATTTT
TRBJ2-1 many - TRBV7-9 CASSLRRAEQFF TGTGCCAGCAGCTTGAGACGGGCTGAGCAGTTCTTC
TRBJ2-5 many - TRBV6-6 CASSGPEETQYF TGTGCCAGCAGTGGGCCAGAAGAGACCCAGTACTTC
TRBJ2-3 - - TRBV28 CASSPTESTQYF TGTGCCAGCAGTCCGACGGAAAGCACGCAGTATTTT
TRBJ2-7 - TRBD1 TRBV19 CASSYTGGIKHEQYF TGTGCCAGTAGTTATACAGGGGGAATCAAACACGAGCAGTACTTC
TRBJ2-3 - TRBD2 TRBV9 CASSSLGLAVSSTDTQYF TGTGCCAGCAGCTCACTAGGACTAGCGGTTTCTAGCACAGATACGCAGTATTTT
TRBJ2-1 - - TRBV7-2 CASSWGLGGQYNEQFF TGCGCCAGCAGTTGGGGTTTGGGGGGCCAATACAATGAGCAGTTCTTC
TRBJ2-7 few - TRBV28 CASSLNGVQSLPYF TGTGCCAGCAGTTTAAACGGGGTCCAATCCCTCCCCTACTTC
TRBJ2-5 few TRBD1 TRBV5-1 CASSLRGDSQETQYF TGCGCCAGCAGCTTACGAGGGGACAGCCAAGAGACCCAGTACTTC
TRBJ2-3 few TRBD2 TRBV6-5 CASSYSLAATDTQYF TGTGCCAGCAGTTACTCACTAGCGGCCACAGATACGCAGTATTTT
TRBJ2-3 - - TRBV7-2 CASSIRPGADTQYF TGTGCCAGCAGCATCCGTCCCGGGGCAGATACGCAGTATTTT
TRBJ2-1 - - TRBV2 CASSLRAARDEQFF TGTGCCAGCAGTTTAAGGGCCGCAAGGGATGAGCAGTTCTTC
TRBJ2-5 - - TRBV6-6 CASSYPGVPETQYF TGTGCCAGCAGTTACCCGGGGGTCCCAGAGACCCAGTACTTC
TRBJ2-7 - TRBD2 TRBV4-2 CASSQGKAGLEQYF TGTGCCAGCAGCCAAGGGAAAGCGGGACTCGAGCAGTACTTC
TRBJ2-1 few - TRBV19 CASTWGPVPRRNEQFF TGTGCCAGTACTTGGGGGCCAGTTCCCAGAAGGAATGAGCAGTTCTTC
TRBJ2-6 - TRBD1 TRBV30 CAWSGRRDRDPGANVLTF TGTGCCTGGAGTGGACGGCGGGACAGGGATCCTGGGGCCAACGTCCTGACTTTC
TRBJ2-7 few TRBD1 TRBV6-5 CASRFDRGENEQYF TGTGCCAGCAGGTTCGACAGGGGAGAAAACGAGCAGTACTTC
TRBJ1-4 - TRBD1 TRBV7-2 CASSPRQGSDEKLFF TGTGCCAGCAGCCCTCGACAGGGATCGGATGAAAAACTGTTTTTT
TRBJ1-3 - - TRBV11-2 CASSLGGPSSGNTIYF TGTGCCAGCAGCTTAGGGGGCCCGAGCTCTGGAAACACCATATATTTT